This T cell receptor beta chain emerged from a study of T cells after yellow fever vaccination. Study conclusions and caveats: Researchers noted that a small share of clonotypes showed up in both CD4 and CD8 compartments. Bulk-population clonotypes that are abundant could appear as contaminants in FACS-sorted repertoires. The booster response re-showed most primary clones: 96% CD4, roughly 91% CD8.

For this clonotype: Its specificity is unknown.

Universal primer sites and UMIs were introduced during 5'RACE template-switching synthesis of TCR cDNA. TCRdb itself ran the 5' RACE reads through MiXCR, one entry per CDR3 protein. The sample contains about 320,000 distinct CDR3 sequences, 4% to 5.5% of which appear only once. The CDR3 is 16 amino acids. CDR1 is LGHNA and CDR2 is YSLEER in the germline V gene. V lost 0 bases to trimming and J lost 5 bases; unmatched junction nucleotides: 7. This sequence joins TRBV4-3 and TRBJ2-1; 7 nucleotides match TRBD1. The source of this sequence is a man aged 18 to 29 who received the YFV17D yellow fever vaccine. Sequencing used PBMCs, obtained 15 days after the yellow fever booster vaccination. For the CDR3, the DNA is TGCGCCAGCAGCCAAGAGACAGGGCAAATCGACAATGAGCAGTTCTTC. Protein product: CASSQETGQIDNEQFF.